A selection of T cell receptor beta chains follows, all from one sample in a study of blood T cell repertoires in COVID-19. Libraries were prepared by immunoSEQ multiplex PCR; TCRdb keeps only in-frame clonotypes and omits some of them. The sample contains under 120,000 clones, approximately 70% of which appear only once. The specimen sequenced was peripheral blood. Every receptor here comes from a man at least 80 years old with acute or convalescent COVID-19. CDR3s include the opening cysteine and the closing phenylalanine or tryptophan. Fields, in order: clone size, V gene, D gene, J gene, CDR3 DNA, CDR3 protein. The D gene is left open where the match is weak. Not every row has a clone size; where given, it reads once, few, many or a size class.

NA,TRBV3-1/TRBV3-2,NA,TRBJ2-7,TGTGCCAGCAGCCAGGGAGGCTACGAGCAGTACTTC,CASSQGGYEQYF
NA,TRBV15,NA,TRBJ1-5,TGTGCCACCAGCAGAGAAGCTCCGGGACACCCTCATCAGCCCCAGCATTTT,CATSREAPGHPHQPQHF
NA,TRBV5-1,NA,TRBJ2-4,TGCGCCAGCAGCTTGGCCACCTCGGACACAAACATTCAGTACTTC,CASSLATSDTNIQYF
few,TRBV10-3,NA,TRBJ1-4,TGTGCCATCAGTGACCCGGATGAAAAACTGTTTTTT,CAISDPDEKLFF
few,TRBV5-6,NA,TRBJ2-7,TGTGCCAGCAGCTGGGGTCCCTCGGGGGAGCAGTACTTC,CASSWGPSGEQYF
NA,TRBV28,TRBD1,TRBJ2-3,TGTGCCAGCACCGGAGACAGGGTATTCACAGATACGCAGTATTTT,CASTGDRVFTDTQYF
NA,TRBV11-3,TRBD2,TRBJ2-1,TGTGCCAGCAGCTTCCTTAGCGGGAGGGGGAACAATGAGCAGTTCTTC,CASSFLSGRGNNEQFF
NA,TRBV12-3/TRBV12-4,NA,TRBJ1-3,TGTGCCAGCAGAGCCAATTCTGGAAACACCATATATTTT,CASRANSGNTIYF
NA,TRBV5-8,TRBD2,TRBJ2-3,TGTGCCAGCAGCTTGCGGAGCGGGAGTTCAGATACGCAGTATTTT,CASSLRSGSSDTQYF
NA,TRBV5-1,NA,TRBJ2-3,TGCGCCAGCGGGCCCGGCTCCCAAAGAGCGGGCGATACGCAGTATTTT,CASGPGSQRAGDTQYF
NA,TRBV24-1,TRBD1,TRBJ1-1,TGTGCCACCAGTGGAGTTGGGACAGGGGAACAGGGGGCTTTCTTT,CATSGVGTGEQGAFF
NA,TRBV24-1,NA,TRBJ1-1,TGTGCCACCAGTGATTTTCAGAACACTGAAGCTTTCTTT,CATSDFQNTEAFF
NA,TRBV11-3,TRBD2,TRBJ2-2,TGTGCCAGCAGCGTCGGGCAAGCGGGAGGGGCCGGGGAGCTGTTTTTT,CASSVGQAGGAGELFF
NA,TRBV24-1,NA,TRBJ1-1,TGTGCCACCAGTGACTCTACTCGGACAGACTTT,CATSDSTRTDF
NA,TRBV20-1,TRBD2,TRBJ2-7,TGCAGTGCTAGTTTGCGGGAGTTCCCCTACGAGCAGTACTTC,CSASLREFPYEQYF
few,TRBV6-2/TRBV6-3,TRBD1,TRBJ1-5,TGTGCCAGCAGTTACGCCTTGACAGGGGGTCAGCCCCAGCATTTT,CASSYALTGGQPQHF
NA,TRBV29-1,TRBD2,TRBJ2-7,TGCAGCGTTGAAGAACCGGCGGGGGGGACCTACGAGCAGTACTTC,CSVEEPAGGTYEQYF
NA,TRBV19,TRBD1,TRBJ1-3,TGTGCCAGTACGGGGGACAGCTTGAACACCATATATTTT,CASTGDSLNTIYF
NA,TRBV7-9,TRBD2,TRBJ2-1,TGTGCCAGCACTCCCACTAAGGCTCTAGCGGGCTACAATGAGCAGTTCTTC,CASTPTKALAGYNEQFF
once,TRBV28,TRBD1,TRBJ2-2,TGTGCCAGCAGTGTACCGGGACAGGGGGCGGGCGGGGAGCTGTTTTTT,CASSVPGQGAGGELFF
NA,TRBV7-8,TRBD2,TRBJ2-1,TGTGCCAGCAGCCTACGACTAGCCGCTTACAATGAGCAGTTCTTC,CASSLRLAAYNEQFF
NA,TRBV30,TRBD1,TRBJ1-5,TGTGCCTGGAGCCGCGGGACAGCTCTTAATCAGCCCCAGCATTTT,CAWSRGTALNQPQHF
NA,TRBV7-8,NA,TRBJ2-1,TGTGCCAGCAGCTTAGTAGGGAGTGGGATCCGGGACTCCACGGGGTATGAGCAGTTCTTC,CASSLVGSGIRDSTGYEQFF
medium-sized,TRBV19,NA,TRBJ1-4,TGTGCCAGTAGTCCCGGGGGGACTAATGAAAAACTGTTTTTT,CASSPGGTNEKLFF
NA,TRBV20-1,NA,TRBJ1-4,TGCAGTGCTAGTAGGGGGACCAACTCGAACGGACTGTTTTTT,CSASRGTNSNGLFF
NA,TRBV7-2,TRBD1,TRBJ1-2,TGTGCCAGCAGCCCACAGGGGTTCTATGGCTACACCTTC,CASSPQGFYGYTF
NA,TRBV28,TRBD1,TRBJ1-5,TGTGCCAGCAAAGGGACAGGGGGCGGAAATCAGCCCCAGCATTTT,CASKGTGGGNQPQHF
NA,TRBV18,TRBD2,TRBJ2-1,TGTGCCAGCTCGCTTAGCGGGACGAACTACAATGAGCAGTTCTTC,CASSLSGTNYNEQFF
NA,TRBV15,TRBD2,TRBJ2-1,TGTGCCACCAGCAGAGATAGAGCGGGAGGGGGCAATGAGCAGTTCTTC,CATSRDRAGGGNEQFF
few,TRBV5-1,TRBD2,TRBJ2-3,TGCGCCAGCAGCGGAGCGGGACTAGCGGGAGTTCGGGGCACAGATACGCAGTATTTT,CASSGAGLAGVRGTDTQYF
NA,TRBV11-3,NA,TRBJ1-1,TGTGCCAGCAGAAGAGAGGCGGGTCCGGCTTTCTTT,CASRREAGPAFF
once,TRBV19,TRBD1,TRBJ1-2,TGTGCCAGTAGCCGGGGACAGTCTAACTATGGCTACACCTTC,CASSRGQSNYGYTF
NA,TRBV15,TRBD1,TRBJ2-7,TGTGCCACCAGCAGTTACAGGGGGCTCTCCTACGAGCAGTACTTC,CATSSYRGLSYEQYF
few,TRBV28,TRBD1,TRBJ1-5,TGTGCCAGCAGTGTGACAGGGGGGGGAGCCCAGCATTTT,CASSVTGGGAQHF
NA,TRBV9,NA,TRBJ2-5,TGTGCCAGCAGCGTAGAAGAGGTTGAGACCCAGTACTTC,CASSVEEVETQYF
NA,TRBV18,NA,TRBJ2-3,TGTGCCAGCTCACCAAGGCTAGCAGACACAGATACGCAGTATTTT,CASSPRLADTDTQYF
NA,TRBV6-5,TRBD1,TRBJ1-2,TGTGCCAGCAGCCCAGGGACAGGGAATAACTATGGCTACACCTTC,CASSPGTGNNYGYTF